This T cell receptor (beta chain) emerged from a study of blood T cell repertoires in COVID-19. The overall study: There were acute and convalescent COVID-19 samples, and they came from the United States, Italy and Spain. The cDNA or gDNA used as material had been derived from T cells, B-cell-depleted T cells, or PBMCs.

Trimming left V 3 bases short and J 3 bases short, with 14 bases between. CDR1 LNHDA and CDR2 SQIVND come from the germline V gene (reference sequence). The CDR3 runs to 15 residues. In the source study's methods: Scientists estimated how many nucleated cells there were by amplifying reference gene primers. Generated by immunoSEQ multiplex PCR, the TCRdb table keeps only in-frame clones and is missing some. Clonal size and the V and J genes are those of that table, whereas D and trimming came from the DNA. The sample gives 250,000 to 300,000 clones, 80% to 85% of which show up once; 2.5% to 3% is in the top ten. The count of this clone is one.

Input material: peripheral blood. This sequence originates from a woman in her sixties with active or convalescent COVID-19. V and J are TRBV19 and TRBJ1-1; D uncertain. The CDR3 loop reads CASSMSQDAYTEAFF. In DNA form, the CDR3 reads TGTGCCAGTAGTATGTCGCAGGATGCTTACACTGAAGCTTTCTTT.